This T cell receptor (beta chain) was captured in a study of T cell changes during pregnancy in multiple sclerosis (dated by TCRdb to between 2019 and 2020). About the study as a whole: Changes in the T cell repertoire over the course of pregnancy were examined in this study in women with multiple sclerosis.

As for this clone: Its antigen is currently not known. No base qualities exist here, and no much larger clone lies one base off it.

Library creation used the immunoSEQ multiplex PCR assay. Drawn from immuneACCESS, this table holds only the in-frame rearrangements with V and J called that TCRdb kept. Clones are partly lost; checked studies trace under half to an unresolved V gene and leave the rest unexplained. In all, the sample holds around 100,000 clones, and approximately 91% of those were seen once. The ten largest clones represent about 3.5% of the sample. From the cysteine up to the phenylalanine, the CDR3 has a length of 13 residues. The entry retains the CDR3 DNA only, 39 bases that are in frame from base 1. Sequences SQVTM (CDR1) and ANQGSEA (CDR2) are obtained from the germline V gene. Compared with germline, V lacks 6 bases and J lacks 6 bases; bases without a gene match: 10.

The specimen comprised peripheral blood, sampled after pregnancy. The V and J segments used are TRBV29-1 and TRBJ1-1; the junction holds 7 bases that match TRBD1. The TCR sequence derives from a female donor with multiple sclerosis, enrolled in a pregnancy study. For the CDR3, the sequence is CSVWTGLYPEAFF. The sequence in DNA is TGCAGCGTGTGGACAGGTCTTTATCCTGAAGCTTTCTTT. With the portions outside the CDR3 filled from the reference TRBV29-1 and TRBJ1-1 genes, the complete variable region becomes SAVISQKPSRDICQRGTSLTIQCQVDSQVTMMFWYRQQPGQSLTLIATANQGSEATYESGFVIDKFPISRPNLTFSTLTVSNMSPEDSSIYLCSVWTGLYPEAFFGQGTRLTVV.